A selection of T cell receptor beta chains follows, all from one sample in a study of cytomegalovirus exposure and HLA in healthy donors. Generated by immunoSEQ multiplex PCR, the TCRdb table keeps only in-frame clones and is missing some. The profile shows 59,000 or so clones, approximately 89% of them singletons. Sample: PBMCs. The receptor source for this set is a woman aged 18-30 years in good health and CMV-seronegative. The CDR3 runs from the conserved cysteine through the conserved F or W. Fields, in order: clone size, J gene, D gene, V gene, CDR3 DNA, CDR3 protein. The D gene is left open where the match is weak. The size of a clone is reported for some rows only, either as once, few or many, or as a class for expanded clones.

clone_size: -
j_call: TRBJ2-3
d_call: TRBD2
v_call: TRBV4-2
cdr3_nt: TGTGCCAGCAGCCAACCTAGCGGGGAGGTAGATACGCAGTATTTT
cdr3_aa: CASSQPSGEVDTQYF

clone_size: -
j_call: TRBJ2-1
d_call: TRBD1
v_call: TRBV6-1
cdr3_nt: TGTGCCAGCAGAGACAGGACAGGGCCCTACAATGAGCAGTTCTTC
cdr3_aa: CASRDRTGPYNEQFF

clone_size: -
j_call: TRBJ1-3
d_call: -
v_call: TRBV2
cdr3_nt: TGTGCCAGCAGTCAGGATCAGGCTGGAAACACCATATATTTT
cdr3_aa: CASSQDQAGNTIYF

clone_size: -
j_call: TRBJ2-7
d_call: -
v_call: TRBV21-1
cdr3_nt: TGTGCCAGCAGCAAAGAGCCCTCCCCCCCGGACAATTTGGACTACGAGCAGTACTTC
cdr3_aa: CASSKEPSPPDNLDYEQYF

clone_size: few
j_call: TRBJ1-5
d_call: -
v_call: TRBV7-2
cdr3_nt: TGTGCCAGCAGCCCCGGGACATACTATAGCAATCAGCCCCAGCATTTT
cdr3_aa: CASSPGTYYSNQPQHF

clone_size: -
j_call: TRBJ2-1
d_call: -
v_call: TRBV6-5
cdr3_nt: TGTGCCAGCAGTTACAGGCAGGCCTCCTACAATGAGCAGTTCTTC
cdr3_aa: CASSYRQASYNEQFF

clone_size: -
j_call: TRBJ1-1
d_call: -
v_call: TRBV28
cdr3_nt: TGTGCCAGCAGTTTAACGGGGAACACTGAAGCTTTCTTT
cdr3_aa: CASSLTGNTEAFF

clone_size: -
j_call: TRBJ1-2
d_call: -
v_call: TRBV6-6
cdr3_nt: TGTGCCAGCAGTTACCCGGAGACGGGCTATGGCTACACCTTC
cdr3_aa: CASSYPETGYGYTF

clone_size: -
j_call: TRBJ1-1
d_call: TRBD1
v_call: TRBV2
cdr3_nt: TGTGCCAGCAGGGGGACAGGGCCTTACACTGAAGCTTTCTTT
cdr3_aa: CASRGTGPYTEAFF

clone_size: -
j_call: TRBJ1-2
d_call: -
v_call: TRBV2
cdr3_nt: TGTGCCAGCAGTGAAGAGGCGGGGGTCGGTGGCTACACCTTC
cdr3_aa: CASSEEAGVGGYTF

clone_size: -
j_call: TRBJ1-1
d_call: -
v_call: TRBV27
cdr3_nt: TGTGCCAGCAGTGGACGGGGAGGCAGGAACACTGAAGCTTTCTTT
cdr3_aa: CASSGRGGRNTEAFF

clone_size: -
j_call: TRBJ1-2
d_call: -
v_call: TRBV25-1
cdr3_nt: TGTGCCAGCAGCAAAGCCCGGGACTTCGACTATGGCTACACCTTC
cdr3_aa: CASSKARDFDYGYTF

clone_size: -
j_call: TRBJ1-1
d_call: -
v_call: TRBV7-7
cdr3_nt: TGTGCTAGCAGCCTGAGGGGGACACACACTGAAGCTTTCTTT
cdr3_aa: CASSLRGTHTEAFF

clone_size: -
j_call: TRBJ1-3
d_call: -
v_call: TRBV5-4
cdr3_nt: TGTGCCAGCAGCTTGGCCGGGCAGGGTGGCACCATATATTTT
cdr3_aa: CASSLAGQGGTIYF

clone_size: -
j_call: TRBJ1-2
d_call: -
v_call: TRBV13
cdr3_nt: TGTGCCAGCAGTGGCGGGGTCGGCTACACCTTC
cdr3_aa: CASSGGVGYTF

clone_size: -
j_call: TRBJ1-5
d_call: TRBD1
v_call: TRBV7-2
cdr3_nt: TGTGCCAGCAGCTTAGATGGAGGGGGCGAACAGCCCCAGCATTTT
cdr3_aa: CASSLDGGGEQPQHF

clone_size: -
j_call: TRBJ1-2
d_call: -
v_call: TRBV27
cdr3_nt: TGTGCCAGCAGTTCTTCAGGCACGTATGGCTACACCTTC
cdr3_aa: CASSSSGTYGYTF

clone_size: once
j_call: TRBJ2-1
d_call: -
v_call: TRBV6-4
cdr3_nt: TGTGCCAGCAGTGACTCGGCGGCTCATGAGCAGTTCTTC
cdr3_aa: CASSDSAAHEQFF

clone_size: once
j_call: TRBJ2-7
d_call: -
v_call: TRBV18
cdr3_nt: TGTGCCAGCTCAGGGGGCGCTTTTTACGAGCAGTACTTC
cdr3_aa: CASSGGAFYEQYF